This T cell receptor beta chain was retrieved from a study of OX40 agonist ivuxolimab in advanced cancers. On the study more broadly: Patients were treated with intravenous ivuxolimab, dosed at 0.01 to 10 mg/kg and infused every 2 weeks. Whole-study results and caveats: Nonresponders, in some cases, also had low normalized T-cell clonal expansion. Which antigen the expanded peripheral T cells recognized is unknown.

A remark on this clone: Antigen specificity is unknown.

TCRdb's copy holds only in-frame clones and misses some; the assay was immunoSEQ multiplex PCR. The sample records around 100,000 clones, 90% being singletons. Germline V gene lookup returns CDR1 SGHAT and CDR2 FQNNGV. Trimming took 6 bases from V and 0 from J, leaving 9 bases between them. This CDR3 contains 14 residues. The sequencing here drew on CD4+ or CD8+ T cells sorted from blood, taken in a trial of the OX40 agonist ivuxolimab. The genes are TRBV11-2 and TRBJ1-3, with D tentatively TRBD1 (5 bases). The receptor was isolated from an adult with an advanced solid tumor such as melanoma, head and neck, liver or kidney cancer. The CDR3 DNA reads TGTGCCAGCAGACCAGGGAGCTCTGGAAACACCATATATTTT. It translates to CASRPGSSGNTIYF.